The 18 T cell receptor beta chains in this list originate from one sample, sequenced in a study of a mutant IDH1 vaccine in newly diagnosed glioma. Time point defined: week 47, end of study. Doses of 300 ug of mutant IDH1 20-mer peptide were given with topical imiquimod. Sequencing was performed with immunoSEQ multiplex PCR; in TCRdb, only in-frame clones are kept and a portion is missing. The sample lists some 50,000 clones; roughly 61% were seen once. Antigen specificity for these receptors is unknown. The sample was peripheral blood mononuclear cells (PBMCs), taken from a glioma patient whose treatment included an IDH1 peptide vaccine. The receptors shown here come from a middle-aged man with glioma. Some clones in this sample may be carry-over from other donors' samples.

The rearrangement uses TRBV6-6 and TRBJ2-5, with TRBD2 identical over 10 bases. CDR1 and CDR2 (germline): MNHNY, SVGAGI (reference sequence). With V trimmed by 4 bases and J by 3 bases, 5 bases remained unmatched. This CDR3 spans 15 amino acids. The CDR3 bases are TGTGCCAGCAGTTCAGACCTAGCGGGGGAAGAGACCCAGTACTTC. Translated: CASSSDLAGEETQYF.

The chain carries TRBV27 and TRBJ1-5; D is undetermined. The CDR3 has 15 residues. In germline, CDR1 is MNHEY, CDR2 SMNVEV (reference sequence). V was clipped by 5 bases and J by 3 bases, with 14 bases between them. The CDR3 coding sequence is TGTGCCAGCAGTCCCAGAGTAGGGCTCAATCAGCCCCAGCATTTT. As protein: CASSPRVGLNQPQHF.

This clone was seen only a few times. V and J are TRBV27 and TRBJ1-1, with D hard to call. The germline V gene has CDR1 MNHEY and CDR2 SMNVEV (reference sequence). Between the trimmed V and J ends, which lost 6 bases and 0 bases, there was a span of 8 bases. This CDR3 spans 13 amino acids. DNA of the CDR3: TGTGCCAGCAGGAGTGTAATGAACACTGAAGCTTTCTTT. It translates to CASRSVMNTEAFF.

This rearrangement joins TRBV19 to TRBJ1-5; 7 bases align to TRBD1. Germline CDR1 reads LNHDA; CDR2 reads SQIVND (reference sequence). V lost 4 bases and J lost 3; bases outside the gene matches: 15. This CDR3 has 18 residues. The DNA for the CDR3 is TGTGCCAGTAGTAAAACAAACAACCGGGACAGTTCCAATCAGCCCCAGCATTTT. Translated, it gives CASSKTNNRDSSNQPQHF.

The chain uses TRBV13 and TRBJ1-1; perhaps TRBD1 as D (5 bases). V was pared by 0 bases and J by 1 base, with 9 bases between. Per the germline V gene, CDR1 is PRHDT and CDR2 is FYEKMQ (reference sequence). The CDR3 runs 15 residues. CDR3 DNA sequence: TGTGCCAGCAGCTTAGGGGGGGTGGGGAACACTGAAGCTTTCTTT. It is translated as CASSLGGVGNTEAFF.

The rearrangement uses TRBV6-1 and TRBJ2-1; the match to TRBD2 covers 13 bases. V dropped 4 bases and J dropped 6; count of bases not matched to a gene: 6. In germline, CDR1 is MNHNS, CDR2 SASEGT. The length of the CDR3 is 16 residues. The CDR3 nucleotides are TGTGCCAGCAGTGGAAGACTAGCGGGGGGTTCCAATGAGCAGTTCTTC. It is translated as CASSGRLAGGSNEQFF.

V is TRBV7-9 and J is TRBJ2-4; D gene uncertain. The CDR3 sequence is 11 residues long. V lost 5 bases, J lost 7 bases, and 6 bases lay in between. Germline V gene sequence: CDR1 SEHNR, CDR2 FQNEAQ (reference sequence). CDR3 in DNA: TGTGCCAGCAGCGGCGGTAACATTCAGTACTTC. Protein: CASSGGNIQYF.

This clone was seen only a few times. The CDR3 region has the DNA TGTGCCAGCCGCAGGGGCTCCTACGAGCAGTACTTC. Its translation is CASRRGSYEQYF. The V and J genes are TRBV2 and TRBJ2-7, with D possibly being TRBD1 (6 bases). V lost 8 bases, J lost 0 bases, and 8 bases lay in between. The CDR3 totals 12 residues. Germline V CDR1 and CDR2: SNHLY, FYNNEI.

Here the CDR3 DNA reads TGCAGCGTTGTAACCGGCCCCAACGAGCAGTACTTC. This encodes CSVVTGPNEQYF. The chain combines TRBV29-1 with TRBJ2-7, with D unresolved. Germline CDR1 is SQVTM and CDR2 is ANQGSEA. Deletions cut 4 bases from V and 5 bases from J, with 12 bases between. CDR3 size: 12 residues.

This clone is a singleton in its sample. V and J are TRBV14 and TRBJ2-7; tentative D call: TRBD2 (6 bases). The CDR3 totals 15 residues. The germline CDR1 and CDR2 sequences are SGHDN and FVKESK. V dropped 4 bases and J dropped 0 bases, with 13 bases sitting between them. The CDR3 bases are TGTGCCAGCAGCCCCCTCCGGGGGAACTCCTACGAGCAGTACTTC. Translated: CASSPLRGNSYEQYF.

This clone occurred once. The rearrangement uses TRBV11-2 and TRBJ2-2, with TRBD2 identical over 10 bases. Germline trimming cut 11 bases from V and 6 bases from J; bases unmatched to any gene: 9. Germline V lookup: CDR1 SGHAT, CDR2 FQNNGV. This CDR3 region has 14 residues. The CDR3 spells CASGVAGGAGELFF. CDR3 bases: TGTGCCTCTGGGGTAGCGGGGGGTGCCGGGGAGCTGTTTTTT.

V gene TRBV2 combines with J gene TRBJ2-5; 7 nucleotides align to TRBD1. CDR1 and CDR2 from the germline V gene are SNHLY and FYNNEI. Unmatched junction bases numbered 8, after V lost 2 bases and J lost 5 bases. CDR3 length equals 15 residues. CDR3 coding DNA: TGTGCCAGCAGTGAAATCGGACAGGCGTGGGAGACCCAGTACTTC. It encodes CASSEIGQAWETQYF.

The CDR3 nucleotides read TGTGCCAGCAGTTTGTTGGGGAACTATGGCTACACCTTC. Amino acids: CASSLLGNYGYTF. V usage is TRBV27 and J usage is TRBJ1-2, with D hard to call. The V and J ends lost 3 bases and 2 bases respectively, with 7 bases between them. The germline gives CDR1 MNHEY, CDR2 SMNVEV (reference sequence). The CDR3 covers 13 residues.

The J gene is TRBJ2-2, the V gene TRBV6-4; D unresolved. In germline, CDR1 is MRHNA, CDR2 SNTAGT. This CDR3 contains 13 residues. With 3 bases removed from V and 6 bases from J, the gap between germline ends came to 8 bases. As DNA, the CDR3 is TGTGCCAGCAGTGAGGGGTTCCCCGGGGAGCTGTTTTTT. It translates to CASSEGFPGELFF.

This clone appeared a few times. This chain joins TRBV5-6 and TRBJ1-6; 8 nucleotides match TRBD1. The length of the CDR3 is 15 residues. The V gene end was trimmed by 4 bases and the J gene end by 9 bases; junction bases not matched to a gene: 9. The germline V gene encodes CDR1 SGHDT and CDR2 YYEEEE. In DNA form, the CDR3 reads TGTGCCAGCAGCAAAACACCGGGACAGGCTTCACCCCTCCACTTT. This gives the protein CASSKTPGQASPLHF. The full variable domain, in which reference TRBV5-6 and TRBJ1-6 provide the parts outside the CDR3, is DAGVTQSPTHLIKTRGQQVTLRCSPKSGHDTVSWYQQALGQGPQFIFQYYEEEERQRGNFPDRFSGHQFPNYSSELNVNALLLGDSALYLCASSKTPGQASPLHFGNGTRLTVT.

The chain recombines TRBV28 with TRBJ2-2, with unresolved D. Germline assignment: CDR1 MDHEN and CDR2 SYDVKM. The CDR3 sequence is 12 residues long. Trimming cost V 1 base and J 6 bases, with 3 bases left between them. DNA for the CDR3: TGTGCCAGCAGTTTATTATCCGGGGAGCTGTTTTTT. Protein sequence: CASSLLSGELFF. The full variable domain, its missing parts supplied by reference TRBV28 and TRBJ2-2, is DVKVTQSSRYLVKRTGEKVFLECVQDMDHENMFWYRQDPGLGLRLIYFSYDVKMKEKGDIPEGYSVSREKKERFSLILESASTNQTSMYLCASSLLSGELFFGEGSRLTVL.

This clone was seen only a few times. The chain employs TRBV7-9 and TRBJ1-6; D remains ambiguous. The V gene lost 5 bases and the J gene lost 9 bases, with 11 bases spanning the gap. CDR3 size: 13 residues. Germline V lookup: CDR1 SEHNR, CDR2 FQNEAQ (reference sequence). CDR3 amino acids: CASSLTGISPLHF. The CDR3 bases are TGTGCCAGCAGCCTAACTGGGATTTCACCCCTCCACTTT.

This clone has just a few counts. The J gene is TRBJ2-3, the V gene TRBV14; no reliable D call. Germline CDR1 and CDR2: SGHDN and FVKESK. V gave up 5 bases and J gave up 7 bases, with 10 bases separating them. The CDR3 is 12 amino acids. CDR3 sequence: CASSAGRYTQYF. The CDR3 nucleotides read TGTGCCAGCAGCGCAGGCAGGTATACGCAGTATTTT.